The rows below give T cell receptor beta chains drawn from one sample of a study of shared clonotypes between healthy human individuals. Data came from immunoSEQ multiplex PCR; TCRdb stores just in-frame clones and leaves some out. The data contain 2 million to 3 million clones, 80% to 95% of them seen just once; the ten biggest clones take up approximately 0.35%. Source material: naive CD4+ T cells from PBMCs. The receptor set was obtained from a man aged 18-30 years in good health. Some clones in this sample may be carry-over from other donors' samples. Each CDR3 is given without its conserved first and last residue.

v_call,cdr3_aa
TRBV6-1,AARDRGSMAF
TRBV27,ASSLRGSGTGGRPYGYT
TRBV5-1,ASSLRGENTEAF
TRBV25-1,ASSESKDGTETYNEQF
TRBV11-2,ASSLGQTSSYEQY
TRBV7-3,ASSLSGLAGLAGELF
TRBV6-5,ASSGSVRRETQY
TRBV18,ASSPPRARSYEQY
TRBV19,ASSIDQGFGPQH
TRBV18,ASSPGTAETQY
TRBV11-3,ASSPSDGEAF
TRBV30,AWSGTRNSYNEQF
TRBV19,ATRQYEGASDTEAF
TRBV5-1,ASSLSGPMNTEAF
TRBV28,ASTLPGVGGYT
TRBV29-1,SVGGDTGELF
TRBV10-2,ASSVGVTDTQY
TRBV28,ASSYPSGSETQY
TRBV6-1,ASSDGQGILAQY
TRBV20-1,SASGEDLQF
TRBV6-1,ASSGRQNTYGYT
TRBV5-1,ASSFGTVVNTEAF
TRBV7-8,ASSLERRASNQPQH
TRBV18,ASSPRGAMNTEAF
TRBV14,ASSLEKDSNSNQPQH
TRBV7-9,ASSLEVTVYGYT
TRBV5-6,ASSLNRGGWSSTDTQY
TRBV7-6,ASSLGARGRGEQY
TRBV23-1,ASNHTAYYGYT
TRBV15,ATSRKDRGDEKLF
TRBV7-7,ASSLSAGGSEQY
TRBV7-2,ASSLMGQQETQY
TRBV5-1,ASSSGGSNSGELF
TRBV20-1,SGGSWNEQF
TRBV7-9,ASSFGGFTEAF
TRBV11-2,ASSLDQRGQSYNEQF
TRBV28,ASSWTSGGRGDTQY
TRBV5-1,ASSPAVNYEQY
TRBV10-3,AAGEASGRDTQY
TRBV6-4,ASRDRGGYT
TRBV7-9,ASSLPAARSPLH
TRBV5-1,ASSLLGGETQY
TRBV19,ASSRFALGEETQY
TRBV7-2,ASSPRGDTYTQETQY
TRBV5-4,ASSLKAVGSYNEQF
TRBV2,ASTPWGVGEKLF
TRBV29-1,SVGIRAGNEQF
TRBV9,ASSVGREPYEQY
TRBV7-8,ASSNNRRELF
TRBV29-1,SAVLGTGDNEQF
TRBV2,ASSGTGSNSPLH
TRBV6-5,ASTGFRETQY
TRBV7-3,ASSRGHEADTQY
TRBV4-1,ASSHPGWGQGFVYT
TRBV6-5,ASSYSGLSSGNTIY